This passage covers 8 T cell receptor beta chains from one sample sequenced in a study of early T cells in non-severe SARS-CoV-2 infection. TCRdb passed the 5' RACE reads through MiXCR, listing each CDR3 protein once. The sample shows approximately 37,000 distinct CDR3 sequences, approximately 5.9% of them seen only once. Here the sequenced sample was whole blood, taken at baseline. These receptors originate from an adult who was a healthcare worker with PCR-confirmed SARS-CoV-2 infection or an uninfected control (not recorded which).

Many counts were recorded for this clonotype. J is TRBJ2-1 and V is TRBV20-1; D is ambiguous. CDR3 length: 15 residues. CDR1 DFQATT and CDR2 SNEGSKA come from the germline V gene (reference sequence). V was clipped by 0 bases and J by 7 bases, with 16 bases between them. In DNA form, the CDR3 reads TGCAGTGCTAGAGATCTAGGCCGCGCGAGGAATGAGCAGTTCTTC. Its translation is CSARDLGRARNEQFF.

This chain connects TRBV6-2 or TRBV6-3 to TRBJ2-1; D is unclear. The CDR3 has 15 residues. Germline values: CDR1 MNHEY, CDR2 SVGEGT. Trimming took off 0 bases at V and 4 bases at J, with 10 bases between the two ends. The chain's CDR3 is CASSYSGRSYNEQFF. The CDR3 region has the DNA TGTGCCAGCAGTTACTCGGGCCGGAGTTACAATGAGCAGTTCTTC.

This clonotype was detected many times. V is TRBV6-2 or TRBV6-3 and J is TRBJ2-1; D not certain. Trimming shortened V by 1 base and J by 0 bases, and 10 bases separated the two germline ends. From germline, CDR1 is MNHEY and CDR2 SVGEGT. This CDR3 contains 16 residues. The CDR3 is CASSYLPLSSYNEQFF. DNA of the CDR3: TGTGCCAGCAGTTACTTGCCCTTGAGCTCCTACAATGAGCAGTTCTTC.

This clonotype was seen only a few times. This chain uses TRBV29-1 with TRBJ1-5; D is perhaps TRBD1 (6 bases). The CDR3 length is 12 residues. Trimming stripped 7 bases from V and 1 base from J, with 8 bases between. CDR1 SQVTM and CDR2 ANQGSEA come from the germline V gene. The CDR3 bases are TGCAGCGCCGGACAGAGCAATCAGCCCCAGCATTTT. As protein: CSAGQSNQPQHF.

The V call is TRBV5-4, the J call TRBJ2-1, with TRBD2 matching over 8 bases. This CDR3 comprises 14 residues. With V trimmed by 6 bases and J by 8 bases, 10 bases remained unmatched. CDR1 SGHNT and CDR2 YYREEE come from the germline V gene (reference sequence). CDR3 protein: CASTFVSGKDEQFF. The CDR3 DNA sequence: TGTGCCAGCACGTTCGTTAGCGGGAAGGATGAGCAGTTCTTC. The variable domain in full, with the rest retrieved from reference TRBV5-4 and TRBJ2-1, is ETGVTQSPTHLIKTRGQQVTLRCSSQSGHNTVSWYQQALGQGPQFIFQYYREEENGRGNFPPRFSGLQFPNYSSELNVNALELDDSALYLCASTFVSGKDEQFFGPGTRLTVL.

Many counts were recorded for this clonotype. The chain couples TRBV2 to TRBJ2-7; D remains unclear. Trimming stripped 7 bases from V and 2 bases from J, with 15 bases between. Germline V lookup: CDR1 SNHLY, CDR2 FYNNEI. The CDR3 consists of 14 residues. In DNA form, the CDR3 reads TGTGCCAGCACCCAGGACCGAGGCGCCTACGAGCAGTACTTC. Its protein product is CASTQDRGAYEQYF.

The sample holds many counts of this clonotype. This chain connects TRBV6-5 to TRBJ1-6; no reliable D call. The germline CDR1 and CDR2 sequences are MNHEY and SVGAGI. CDR3 size: 13 residues. The V end was cut by 0 bases, the J end by 8 bases, with 5 bases between. This chain's CDR3 is CASSYSEDSPLHF. Here the CDR3 DNA reads TGTGCCAGCAGTTACTCAGAAGATTCACCCCTCCACTTT.

At least ten counts were recorded for this clonotype. The V gene is TRBV6-5, the J gene TRBJ1-2, with a weak D call TRBD1 (6 bases). V was shortened by 4 bases and J by 1 base, with 13 bases between the two germline ends. The CDR3 consists of 15 residues. The germline V gene has CDR1 MNHEY and CDR2 SVGAGI. CDR3 region: CASSSTDRYNYGYTF. CDR3 coding DNA: TGTGCCAGCAGTTCCACGGACAGATATAACTATGGCTACACCTTC.